The present TCR beta chain was sequenced within a study of vaccination effects on CD4 cells after COVID-19. General study results and limits: The study got few convalescent patients and did not collect any early post-infection timepoints.

In the case of this clone: Antigen unknown.

Subsequent to 10 days of culture, CD4+ T cells were isolated. The person had PCR-confirmed SARS-CoV-2 infection between March and December 2020. The cohort was immunized with two doses of either the BNT162b2 or mRNA-1273 vaccine. The CDR3 is made up of 14 amino acids. The V gene's germline CDR1 is SNHLY and CDR2 FYNNEI. V dropped 8 bases and J dropped 4 bases, with 17 bases sitting between them. The method was immunoSEQ multiplex PCR; TCRdb's version includes in-frame clones alone and lacks a portion of them. The sample has over 35,000 clones; less than 85% are singletons. This TCR derives from a human donor who had a prior SARS-CoV-2 infection. V gene TRBV2 combines with J gene TRBJ2-5; the D gene is possibly TRBD2 (5 bases). The sample was CD4+ T cells from PBMCs cultured without peptide, taken after COVID-19 vaccination. DNA of the CDR3: TGTGCCAGCTGCCAAACTAGTGATGGAGAGACCCAGTACTTC. It codes for CASCQTSDGETQYF.